The source of this TCR beta chain is a study of blood T cell repertoires in COVID-19. Study information: Sources were T cells, B-cell-depleted T cells, or PBMCs; the material itself was cDNA or gDNA.

Original methodology: Reference gene primers were amplified, and this amplification served to estimate nucleated cell counts. This table comes from immunoSEQ multiplex PCR, and its TCRdb copy is limited to in-frame clones, with some not included. V, J and clone size are taken as reported in that table, and D and trimming were inferred from the DNA itself. The repertoire includes about 500,000 clones, approximately 88% of them detected once, and less than 9% sits in the top ten. Germline lookup yields CDR1 SGHNT and CDR2 YYREEE (reference sequence). The CDR3 contains 15 residues. V was clipped by 4 bases and J by 4 bases; unmatched bases: 11.

The receptor comes from a woman between 50 and 59 years old with COVID-19, enrolled during active disease. This chain joins TRBV5-4 and TRBJ2-7, with TRBD1 matching over 7 bases. Sequencing was done on a sample of peripheral blood. DNA of the CDR3: TGTGCCAGCAGCCCTGCCTCGGGACAGCAATACGAGCAGTACTTC. It yields the protein CASSPASGQQYEQYF. Based on the CDR3 plus reference TRBV5-4 and TRBJ2-7, the full variable domain is ETGVTQSPTHLIKTRGQQVTLRCSSQSGHNTVSWYQQALGQGPQFIFQYYREEENGRGNFPPRFSGLQFPNYSSELNVNALELDDSALYLCASSPASGQQYEQYFGPGTRLTVT.